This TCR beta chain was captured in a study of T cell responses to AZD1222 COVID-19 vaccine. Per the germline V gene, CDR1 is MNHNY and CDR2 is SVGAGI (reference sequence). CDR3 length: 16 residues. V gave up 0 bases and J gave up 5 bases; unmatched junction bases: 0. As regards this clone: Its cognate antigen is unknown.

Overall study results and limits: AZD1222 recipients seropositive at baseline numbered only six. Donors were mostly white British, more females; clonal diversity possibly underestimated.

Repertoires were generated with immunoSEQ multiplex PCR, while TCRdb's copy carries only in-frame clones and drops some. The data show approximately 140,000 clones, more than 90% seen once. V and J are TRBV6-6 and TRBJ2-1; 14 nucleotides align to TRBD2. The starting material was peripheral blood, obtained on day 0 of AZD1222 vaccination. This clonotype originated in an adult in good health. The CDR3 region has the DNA TGTGCCAGCAGTTACTCGGGACTAGCGGGAGACAATGAGCAGTTCTTC. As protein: CASSYSGLAGDNEQFF.